This paragraph reports one T cell receptor beta chain. This record comes from a study of shared clonotypes between healthy human individuals. Measured with immunoSEQ multiplex PCR; TCRdb has only the in-frame clones, and not every one. The profile shows more than 2 million clones, about 95% of them singletons. The CDR3 is made up of 17 amino acids. Trimming cost V 0 bases and J 7 bases; bases outside gene matches: 12. From germline, CDR1 is KGHSH and CDR2 LQKENI. The chain combines TRBV18 with TRBJ2-7, with 10 bases identical to TRBD1. Sequencing was done on a sample of naive CD4+ T cells sorted from blood. Sample subset: CD45RA+ positively selected. The TCR sequence derives from a young man in good health. The CDR3 sequence: CASSPPALGTGEMEQYF. As DNA, the CDR3 is TGTGCCAGCTCACCACCAGCCCTAGGGACAGGGGAGATGGAGCAGTACTTC.